This T cell receptor (beta chain) was retrieved from a study of spatial heterogeneity in lung cancer. Study background: The donors comprised around 76 untreated early-stage non-small cell lung cancer patients. An average of more than ten raw reads was observed per unique TCR and UMI combination.

Documented time point: blood at routine non-recurrence follow-up after resection. In each case, whole RNA from tumor, nontumor lung or frozen PBMC was sequenced unsorted. Trimming pared 8 bases from V and 6 bases from J, leaving 17 bases between. The CDR3 has 13 amino acids. Per the germline V gene, CDR1 is MNHEY and CDR2 is SMNVEV (reference sequence). MiXCR, applied by TCRdb to the 5' RACE reads, yields one record per CDR3 protein. The repertoire holds around 120,000 distinct CDR3 sequences, with about 12% as singletons. The clonotype originates from a male donor with early-stage non-small cell lung cancer. This specimen was PBMCs, taken at follow-up. The J gene is TRBJ2-7, the V gene TRBV27, with a possible D match to TRBD1 (6 bases). The CDR3 is CASSEGRGAEQYF. CDR3 coding DNA: TGTGCCAGCTCCGAGGGCAGGGGAGCCGAGCAGTACTTC.